The clone carrying this T cell receptor (beta chain) was found once. Its antigen is still unknown. Selection for sequencing was limited to patients who had shown CD8+CD57+ cell expansion by flow cytometry. The template for TCR beta VDJ and CDR3 sequence profiling was genomic DNA. TCRdb recomputed calls from the reads with MiXCR, one row per CDR3 protein. The profile shows roughly 290,000 distinct CDR3 sequences, around three fifths of them singletons. The J segment lost 1 base and the V segment lost 4 bases, leaving 5 bases of the junction unmatched. CDR1 is SGHVS and CDR2 is FQNEAQ in the germline V gene. The CDR3 is 16 residues long. The data belong to a study of CD8+CD57+ T cells in acquired aplastic anemia. Study observations and caveats: Patients did not significantly differ from controls in CD8+ Simpson's diversity. Found in both controls and patients were some 31 CD8+ CDR3 sequences.

The sequence was obtained from a human donor with aplastic anemia. V and J are TRBV7-8 and TRBJ2-7; 12 bases align to TRBD2. The specimen sequenced was sorted CD4+, CD8+, or CD8+CD57+ T cells (not recorded which) from PBMCs. CDR3 protein: CASSSQTSGGSYEQYF. The CDR3 DNA reads TGTGCCAGCAGCTCCCAGACTAGCGGGGGTTCCTACGAGCAGTACTTC.